These 15 T cell receptor beta chains came from one sample sequenced in a study of blood T cell repertoires in COVID-19. Assay: immunoSEQ multiplex PCR; the TCRdb copy retains only in-frame clones and omits some. Among about 160,000 clones listed, about 93% were seen once. Sequences were obtained from peripheral blood. The receptors were gathered from a woman between 45 and 60 years old with acute or convalescent COVID-19.

This chain joins TRBV6-6 and TRBJ1-1; D perhaps matches TRBD1 (5 bases). This CDR3 is built from 13 residues. Germline CDR1 MNHNY, CDR2 SVGAGI (reference sequence). V lost 0 bases and J 7 bases, leaving 9 bases between the germline ends. The CDR3: CASSYSSGHEAFF. For the CDR3, the DNA is TGTGCCAGCAGTTACTCATCAGGGCATGAAGCTTTCTTT.

The V call is TRBV9, the J call TRBJ2-1, with D possibly TRBD2 on 5 matching bases. Germline CDR1 and CDR2: SGDLS and YYNGEE. The CDR3 contains 15 residues. Trimming cost V 3 bases and J 6 bases, with 16 bases left between them. The CDR3, as DNA: TGTGCCAGCAGCGGCGTCGAGGACTTCTTCAATGAGCAGTTCTTC. Protein sequence: CASSGVEDFFNEQFF.

Comment on this clone: This sample also contains other DNA sequences that code for the same CDR3. This chain connects TRBV7-9 to TRBJ1-5; D might be TRBD1 (5 bases). In germline, CDR1 is SEHNR, CDR2 FQNEAQ (reference sequence). The CDR3 has 13 amino acids. Deletions cut 5 bases from V and 4 bases from J, with 9 bases between. CDR3 sequence reads: CASSLDSNQPQHF. The CDR3 DNA sequence: TGTGCCAGCAGCCTAGACAGTAATCAGCCCCAGCATTTT.

This chain links TRBV4-3 with TRBJ2-1, with 7 bases that match TRBD2. Unmatched junction bases numbered 12, after V lost 0 bases and J lost 1 base. CDR1 is LGHNA, CDR2 YSLEER, per germline. This CDR3 contains 19 residues. As DNA, the CDR3 is TGCGCCAGCAGCCAAGAACCCCCTATGGCGGGAGTTTCCTACAATGAGCAGTTCTTC. This gives the protein CASSQEPPMAGVSYNEQFF.

This clone has just a few counts. This chain connects TRBV2 to TRBJ2-3; no clear D gene. Germline values: CDR1 SNHLY, CDR2 FYNNEI. The CDR3 length is 13 residues. Trimming removed 7 bases at V and 1 base at J, with 9 bases between. Here the CDR3 reads CASKEERTDTQYF. CDR3 bases: TGTGCCAGCAAAGAGGAACGCACAGATACGCAGTATTTT.

The J gene is TRBJ2-5, the V gene TRBV24-1, with 10 bases identical to TRBD2. V gave up 5 bases and J gave up 5 bases; unmatched junction bases: 7. In germline, CDR1 is KGHDR, CDR2 SFDVKD. The CDR3 runs 15 residues. CDR3 DNA sequence: TGTGCCACCAGTGGAACTAGCGGGGCTTGGGAGACCCAGTACTTC. It yields the protein CATSGTSGAWETQYF.

The V gene is TRBV2, the J gene TRBJ1-1, with 8 bases lining up with TRBD1. Trimming took 5 bases from V and 5 from J; bases not matched to a gene: 4. The CDR3 is 13 residues long. The germline V gene encodes CDR1 SNHLY and CDR2 FYNNEI. The CDR3 reads CASSYDRGTEAFF. CDR3 nucleotide sequence: TGTGCCAGCAGTTACGACAGGGGAACTGAAGCTTTCTTT.

V and J are TRBV5-1 and TRBJ2-7; 8 bases fit TRBD2. This CDR3 has 14 residues. CDR1 SGHRS and CDR2 YFSETQ come from the germline V gene. After removal of 7 bases from V and 1 base from J, the junction contained 7 bases not matched to a gene. The CDR3 region has the DNA TGCGCCAGCCGGGAGGGCAGTCCGTCCTACGAGCAGTACTTC. The encoded protein is CASREGSPSYEQYF.

J is TRBJ2-3 and V is TRBV2, with TRBD1 matching over 9 bases. The CDR3 runs to 15 residues. The germline V gene has CDR1 SNHLY and CDR2 FYNNEI. V was clipped by 6 bases and J by 3 bases; unmatched bases: 7. The CDR3 region is CASSPDRGRTDTQYF. CDR3 sequence (DNA): TGTGCCAGCAGCCCCGACAGGGGGAGGACAGATACGCAGTATTTT.

The chain joins TRBV4-2 to TRBJ2-5, with a possible D match to TRBD1 (5 bases). This CDR3 spans 14 amino acids. The germline gives CDR1 LGHNA, CDR2 YNFKEQ. Trimming shortened V by 2 bases and J by 5 bases, and 12 bases separated the two germline ends. This CDR3 reads CASSQLNRQETQYF. CDR3 nucleotide sequence: TGTGCCAGCAGCCAACTCAACAGGCAGGAGACCCAGTACTTC.

This sequence joins TRBV28 and TRBJ1-2; 10 positions agree with TRBD1. V trimming: 4 bases; J trimming: 7 bases; junction bases outside the gene matches: 9. The germline V gene has CDR1 MDHEN and CDR2 SYDVKM. The CDR3 extends over 15 amino acids. DNA of the CDR3: TGTGCCAGCAGTTATCCGGGACAGGGGTTGGGTGGCTACACCTTC. Amino acid sequence: CASSYPGQGLGGYTF.

The chain's CDR3 is CASSQRVGTSGVSSYEQYF. The DNA for the CDR3 is TGCGCCAGCAGCCAAAGGGTCGGGACTAGCGGGGTGAGCTCCTACGAGCAGTACTTC. This sequence joins TRBV4-1 and TRBJ2-7; the match to TRBD2 covers 13 bases. The germline gives CDR1 MGHRA, CDR2 YSYEKL. With V trimmed by 2 bases and J by 0 bases, 10 bases remained unmatched. This CDR3 comprises 19 residues.

CDR3 residues: CASRPTGKNSPLHF. For the CDR3, the DNA is TGTGCCAGCAGACCGACAGGGAAAAATTCACCCCTCCACTTT. The chain recombines TRBV25-1 with TRBJ1-6; 7 nucleotides agree with TRBD1. CDR1 MGHDK and CDR2 SYGVNS come from the germline V gene. V gave up 6 bases and J gave up 7 bases; unmatched junction bases: 6. This CDR3 comprises 14 residues. Supplemented by reference TRBV25-1 and TRBJ1-6, the full variable domain reads EADIYQTPRYLVIGTGKKITLECSQTMGHDKMYWYQQDPGMELHLIHYSYGVNSTEKGDLSSESTVSRIRTEHFPLTLESARPSHTSQYLCASRPTGKNSPLHFGNGTRLTVT.

This chain connects TRBV18 to TRBJ2-2; D is possibly TRBD1 (6 bases). Trimming left V 3 bases short and J 5 bases short, with 7 bases between. Germline assignment: CDR1 KGHSH and CDR2 LQKENI. This CDR3 region has 13 residues. CDR3 nucleotide sequence: TGTGCCAGCTCACCTACAGGGACCGGGGAGCTGTTTTTT. Residues: CASSPTGTGELFF.

The chain has TRBV6-5 and TRBJ2-7; a possible D gene is TRBD2 (5 bases). CDR1 is MNHEY and CDR2 is SVGAGI in the germline V gene. The CDR3 consists of 13 residues. V dropped 8 bases and J dropped 3 bases, with 14 bases sitting between them. The CDR3 sequence is CASGLGGGYEQYF. In nucleotides, the CDR3 is TGTGCCAGCGGATTGGGTGGAGGCTACGAGCAGTACTTC.